This T cell receptor (beta chain) was observed in a study of vaccination effects on CD4 cells after COVID-19. Antigen-specific CD4+ T cell clonotypes were called by their expansion after viral peptide-pool culture in ViraFEST. The authors isolated CD4+ T cells after roughly eleven days of culture. From March to December 2020, the person had a SARS-CoV-2 infection that was confirmed by PCR. Of note for this clone: Its target is not known.

Using immunoSEQ multiplex PCR, the repertoire was profiled, and TCRdb retains in-frame clones only, with some absent. The sample contains some 25,000 clones, 76% of which appear only once. Germline V gives CDR1 LNHDA, CDR2 SQIVND (reference sequence). The CDR3 covers 15 residues. The junction had 4 bases not matched to a gene; V was cut back by 1 base and J by 5 bases. V and J are TRBV19 and TRBJ2-5, with 10 bases that match TRBD2. The specimen was CD4+ T cells from PBMCs cultured with SARS-CoV-2 spike peptides, collected before COVID-19 vaccination. The TCR originated in a human donor who had a prior SARS-CoV-2 infection. The CDR3 spells CASSIVGSGGETQYF. CDR3 DNA: TGTGCCAGTAGTATAGTCGGTAGCGGGGGGGAGACCCAGTACTTC.